Listed here are 25 T cell receptor beta chains from one sample, sequenced in a study of T cells after yellow fever vaccination. In TCRdb, the 5' RACE reads were re-called with MiXCR into one record per CDR3 protein. The sample includes 620,000 or so distinct CDR3 sequences, 17% of them seen just once. The sequenced sample was PBMCs, obtained 4 to 6 days after the first yellow fever vaccination. The receptor set was obtained from a young man who received the YFV17D yellow fever vaccine.

CDR3 bases: TGTGCCAGCAGCCAATCAATGGTGAGCAATCAGCCCCAGCATTTT. Translated: CASSQSMVSNQPQHF. The J gene is TRBJ1-5, the V gene TRBV7-2; D remains unclear. V dropped 5 bases and J dropped 1 base, with 12 bases sitting between them. The CDR3 consists of 15 residues. The germline CDR1 and CDR2 sequences are SGHTA and FQGNSA.

The V call is TRBV12-3 or TRBV12-4, the J call TRBJ1-2; 8 positions agree with TRBD1. The CDR3 sequence is 17 residues long. The J segment lost 4 bases and the V segment lost 6 bases, leaving 16 bases of the junction unmatched. The CDR3 region is CASRPFSGQGRLYGYTF. In DNA form, the CDR3 reads TGTGCCAGCAGACCTTTCTCTGGACAGGGCCGTCTCTATGGCTACACCTTC.

The gene calls are TRBV7-8 and TRBJ2-5; D possibly corresponds to TRBD1 (5 bases). The CDR3 sequence is 16 residues long. Germline V gene sequence: CDR1 SGHVS, CDR2 FQNEAQ. V lost 5 bases and J 2 bases, leaving 18 bases between the germline ends. CDR3 nucleotides: TGTGCCAGCAGCCCAAAACTGGTAGGACAACAAGAGACCCAGTACTTC. This codes for CASSPKLVGQQETQYF.

In this sample, this clonotype turned up many times. This chain uses TRBV5-1 with TRBJ1-1; D unclear. The CDR3 totals 17 residues. Looked up from germline, CDR1 is SGHRS and CDR2 is YFSETQ. The V end lost 4 bases, the J end lost 3 bases, and 22 bases lay between the germline ends. The CDR3 region has the DNA TGCGCCAGCAGCACTTCAGGTTTGACGTCGGCGGACACTGAAGCTTTCTTT. This translates into CASSTSGLTSADTEAFF.

A few counts support this clonotype. The chain employs TRBV6-5 and TRBJ1-6; D not certain. Trimming pared 0 bases from V and 5 bases from J, leaving 11 bases between. The germline gives CDR1 MNHEY, CDR2 SVGAGI. This CDR3 has 16 residues. DNA for the CDR3: TGTGCCAGCAGTTACTCGGCAGGAGCGAATAATTCACCCCTCCACTTT. Translation gives CASSYSAGANNSPLHF.

The chain uses TRBV4-3 and TRBJ2-7, with 10 bases that match TRBD2. CDR1 and CDR2 (germline): LGHNA, YSLEER. This CDR3 is built from 15 residues. Germline trimming cut 0 bases from V and 3 bases from J; bases unmatched to any gene: 2. CDR3 bases: TGCGCCAGCAGCCAAGATGGGACTAGCGACTACGAGCAGTACTTC. Protein product: CASSQDGTSDYEQYF.

This clonotype was picked up a small number of times. The chain uses TRBV20-1 and TRBJ2-1, with TRBD1 identical over 9 bases. CDR1 is DFQATT, CDR2 SNEGSKA, per germline (reference sequence). The CDR3 is 15 amino acids. With 1 base clipped from V and 7 bases from J, the junction kept 8 bases outside the gene matches. The CDR3 bases are TGCAGTGCTAGAGTTCAGGGGACAGGGAGAAATGAGCAGTTCTTC. Amino acids: CSARVQGTGRNEQFF.

For the CDR3, the DNA is TGTGCCAGCAGTTTGGATTCGGGGGTCTCAAGGAGCACTGAAGCTTTCTTT. Translated: CASSLDSGVSRSTEAFF. V usage is TRBV12-3 or TRBV12-4 and J usage is TRBJ1-1, with a weak D call TRBD1 (5 bases). Trimming shortened V by 3 bases and J by 4 bases, and 21 bases separated the two germline ends. This CDR3 is 17 amino acids long.

At least ten counts were recorded for this clonotype. The chain couples TRBV7-8 to TRBJ2-7; a weak D match, TRBD1 (6 bases). V was clipped by 1 base and J by 5 bases, with 21 bases between them. Germline CDR1 is SGHVS and CDR2 is FQNEAQ. The CDR3 spans 17 residues. The CDR3 bases are TGTGCCAGCAGCTTAGTTGGGAGAGGTCAGGGGATCCACGAGCAGTACTTC. Its protein product is CASSLVGRGQGIHEQYF.

There are a few counts of this clonotype. The V gene is TRBV2, the J gene TRBJ1-6, with 10 bases fitting TRBD1. V lost 5 bases to trimming and J lost 9 bases; unmatched junction nucleotides: 4. Germline V gene data show CDR1 as SNHLY and CDR2 as FYNNEI. CDR3 length equals 14 residues. In DNA, the CDR3 is TGTGCCAGCAGTCTGGGACAGGGGTCTTCACCCCTCCACTTT. Translating gives CASSLGQGSSPLHF.

The rearrangement uses TRBV4-3 and TRBJ1-5; tentative D call: TRBD1 (5 bases). Germline V gene sequence: CDR1 LGHNA, CDR2 YSLEER. The CDR3 length is 16 residues. V was trimmed by 1 base and J by 5 bases, leaving 15 bases between them. CDR3: CASSQGLGGVYQPQHF. The CDR3 DNA reads as TGCGCCAGCAGCCAAGGTCTGGGGGGGGTCTATCAGCCCCAGCATTTT.

A remark on this clonotype: An end of the junction differs from the germline gene, which may be a read error. Here the CDR3 reads CASSQGRYYEPYF. The CDR3 region has the DNA TGTGCCAGCAGCCAAGGACGGTACTACGAGCCGTACTTC. The chain carries TRBV3-1 and TRBJ2-7; D remains ambiguous. CDR3 length equals 13 residues. CDR1 LGHDT and CDR2 YNNKEL come from the germline V gene (reference sequence).

This clonotype was detected a few times. The V gene is TRBV5-1, the J gene TRBJ1-1, with 7 positions matching TRBD1. Germline CDR1 reads SGHRS; CDR2 reads YFSETQ. The V segment lost 0 bases and the J segment 4 bases; nucleotides outside the gene matches: 9. The CDR3 totals 16 residues. In DNA, the CDR3 is TGCGCCAGCAGCTTGGGGGTTGCCAGGGGGTCCACTGAAGCTTTCTTT. Translating it yields CASSLGVARGSTEAFF.

V usage is TRBV9 and J usage is TRBJ2-2; 12 nucleotides align to TRBD2. This CDR3 is built from 18 residues. Germline V CDR1 and CDR2: SGDLS, YYNGEE. V shed 1 base, J shed 2 bases, and the junction held 6 bases outside the gene matches. In nucleotides, the CDR3 is TGTGCCAGCAGCGTAAGAGCTAGCGGGGGGGCTAACACCGGGGAGCTGTTTTTT. This sequence encodes CASSVRASGGANTGELFF.

This clonotype was found a few times. The chain has TRBV5-1 and TRBJ1-1; 7 bases are a match to TRBD1. Trimming at V came to 0 bases and at J to 6 bases, leaving 11 bases not matched to a gene. Per the germline V gene, CDR1 is SGHRS and CDR2 is YFSETQ. This CDR3 is 16 amino acids long. The CDR3 DNA sequence: TGCGCCAGCAGCTTGGCCTTAGGAGACAGGGAGGCTGAAGCTTTCTTT. Its protein product is CASSLALGDREAEAFF.

The V call is TRBV6-1, the J call TRBJ2-1; D may be TRBD1 (6 bases). This CDR3 has 15 amino acids. Germline loops: CDR1 MNHNS, CDR2 SASEGT. Trimming left V 6 bases short and J 9 bases short, with 21 bases between. This CDR3 is CASRTRDTKTGEQFF. In nucleotides, the CDR3 is TGTGCCAGCAGAACCCGGGACACCAAGACCGGTGAGCAGTTCTTC.

V and J are TRBV5-4 and TRBJ2-3; tentatively, D is TRBD2 (5 bases). The CDR3 is 11 amino acids. Per germline, CDR1 SGHNT and CDR2 YYREEE (reference sequence). V gave up 7 bases and J gave up 6 bases, with 9 bases separating them. CDR3: CASARGDTQYF. In DNA, the CDR3 is TGTGCCAGCGCCCGGGGTGATACGCAGTATTTT.

The gene calls are TRBV7-2 and TRBJ2-5, with no clear D. The V end was cut by 5 bases, the J end by 1 base, with 11 bases between. This CDR3 spans 14 amino acids. CDR1 is SGHTA, CDR2 FQGNSA, per germline. The CDR3 bases are TGTGCCAGCAGCCCCTCTGGCCTCCAAGAGACCCAGTACTTC. Residues: CASSPSGLQETQYF.

Many counts were recorded for this clonotype. J is TRBJ2-5 and V is TRBV7-9; 7 nucleotides line up with TRBD2. Germline V gene data show CDR1 as SEHNR and CDR2 as FQNEAQ (reference sequence). The trim removed 3 bases at V and 9 bases at J, leaving 7 bases unmatched. The CDR3 has 13 amino acids. This chain's CDR3 is CASSFPLRGAQYF. In nucleotides, the CDR3 is TGTGCCAGCAGCTTTCCGCTCCGGGGGGCCCAGTACTTC.

In its sample, this clonotype was seen a few times. The chain's CDR3 is CASSLEGQGARSRGYTF. CDR3 DNA: TGTGCCAGCAGCTTGGAGGGACAGGGGGCCCGATCTCGGGGCTACACCTTC. The chain joins TRBV5-5 to TRBJ1-2; 12 bases agree with TRBD1. The germline V gene encodes CDR1 SGHKS and CDR2 YYEKEE (reference sequence). The ends lost 0 bases at V and 8 bases at J; junction bases unmatched: 11. CDR3 length equals 17 residues.

The chain uses TRBV6-1 and TRBJ2-3; unclear D gene. With 6 bases removed from V and 2 bases from J, the gap between germline ends came to 9 bases. The CDR3 spans 13 residues. In germline, CDR1 is MNHNS, CDR2 SASEGT. CDR3 residues: CASRGVNTDTQYF. CDR3 bases: TGTGCCAGCAGAGGAGTCAACACAGATACGCAGTATTTT.

The chain links TRBV19 to TRBJ2-3, with D possibly being TRBD2 (5 bases). This CDR3 spans 16 amino acids. From germline, CDR1 is LNHDA and CDR2 SQIVND (reference sequence). Trimming took off 4 bases at V and 2 bases at J, with 16 bases between the two ends. The DNA of the CDR3 is TGTGCCAGTAGTAACGGGGTCCGAATTCTCACAGATACGCAGTATTTT. Protein sequence: CASSNGVRILTDTQYF.

This clonotype was recorded many times. The chain combines TRBV14 with TRBJ1-1; a possible D gene is TRBD1 (5 bases). V dropped 6 bases and J dropped 0 bases, with 8 bases sitting between them. The germline V gene encodes CDR1 SGHDN and CDR2 FVKESK. The CDR3 runs to 13 residues. The CDR3 DNA is TGTGCCAGCAGTCAGGGCATGAACACTGAAGCTTTCTTT. Its translation: CASSQGMNTEAFF.

This rearrangement joins TRBV4-3 to TRBJ2-5; 10 nucleotides line up with TRBD2. The CDR3 covers 15 residues. J gave up 5 bases and V 7 bases, and 10 bases lay outside the gene matches. CDR1 and CDR2 from the germline V gene are LGHNA and YSLEER. DNA for the CDR3: TGCGCCAGCAAAGAGTCAGCGGGGGGGGAGGAGACCCAGTACTTC. It encodes CASKESAGGEETQYF.

The V and J genes are TRBV19 and TRBJ2-7; possibly TRBD1 for D (6 bases). The CDR3 spans 14 residues. The V gene lost 3 bases and the J gene lost 4 bases, with 13 bases spanning the gap. The germline CDR1 and CDR2 sequences are LNHDA and SQIVND (reference sequence). The CDR3 spells CASSMGHSGYEQYF. In nucleotides, the CDR3 is TGTGCCAGTAGTATGGGACATTCTGGGTACGAGCAGTACTTC.